This passage covers 17 T cell receptor beta chains from one sample sequenced in a study of T cells in Graves' hyperthyroidism and ophthalmopathy. Researchers amplified the TCR beta CDR3 regions from RNA transcripts. Primed by the HTBI set, a first-round RT-PCR was run on the TCR CDR3. TCRdb fed the multiplex PCR reads into MiXCR, producing one record per CDR3 protein. The table includes hundreds of thousands of distinct CDR3 sequences, approximately 42% detected once. The sequencing input was peripheral blood or thyroid tissue (not recorded which). The receptors here all came from an adult man with Graves' disease, either hyperthyroidism or ophthalmopathy (not recorded which).

This clonotype was seen at least ten times. CDR3 nucleotide sequence: TGTGCCAGCTCTCAAGGCGCGGAGACCCAGTACTTC. Translation: CASSQGAETQYF. The J gene is TRBJ2-5, the V gene TRBV7-6; D remains ambiguous. The CDR3 contains 12 residues. Germline CDR1 reads SGHVS; CDR2 reads FNYEAQ. The germline V and J ends were trimmed by 8 bases and 5 bases, with 12 bases remaining between them.

In regard to this clonotype: No DNA is shown, since the ends of the CDR3 on it are uncertain; the CDR3 is the one TCRdb lists. The rearrangement links TRBV7-8 to TRBJ2-5; TRBD1 is taken as the D call from the table, unchecked against the DNA. The CDR3 extends over 21 residues, inclusive of both ends. Per the germline V gene, CDR1 is SGHVS and CDR2 is FQNEAQ. The CDR3 spells CASSFYICSASESSGGYEQYF.

The chain couples TRBV2 to TRBJ1-4; perhaps TRBD1 as D (5 bases). Deletions cut 6 bases from V and 7 bases from J, with 18 bases between. The CDR3 contains 15 residues. In germline, CDR1 is SNHLY, CDR2 FYNNEI. The CDR3 here is CASSAGTSRVEKLFF. CDR3 DNA: TGTGCCAGCAGCGCAGGGACTTCTCGGGTTGAAAAACTGTTTTTT.

The table lists this clonotype with many counts. J is TRBJ1-2 and V is TRBV2; D uncertain. The CDR3 has 16 amino acids. V gave up 2 bases and J gave up 0 bases, with 13 bases separating them. In germline, CDR1 is SNHLY, CDR2 FYNNEI. The DNA for the CDR3 is TGTGCCAGCAGTGAATCCCGATCCTTCACTAACTATGGCTACACCTTC. Translation gives CASSESRSFTNYGYTF.

As to this clonotype: The junction does not match germline at one end; this may be a read error. The V and J genes are TRBV10-3 and TRBJ2-7, with TRBD1 as a possible D gene (6 bases). The CDR3 has 15 amino acids. Per the germline V gene, CDR1 is ENHRY and CDR2 is SYGVKD. The CDR3 reads CASSYTGTTPYEQYF. CDR3 bases: TGTGCCAGCAGTTACACAGGGACCACCCCCTACGAGCAGTACTTC.

V is TRBV10-3 and J is TRBJ1-2; 7 nucleotides align to TRBD1. Per the germline V gene, CDR1 is ENHRY and CDR2 is SYGVKD. Losses at the gene ends were 5 bases for V and 4 bases for J; bases not matched to a gene: 4. This CDR3 has 13 amino acids. CDR3 bases: TGTGCCATCAGTAACAGGGACAGCTATGGCTACACCTTC. This encodes CAISNRDSYGYTF.

This clonotype was detected ten times or more. This chain links TRBV7-9 with TRBJ2-7, with TRBD2 matching 11 bases. The J segment lost 3 bases and the V segment lost 5 bases, leaving 6 bases of the junction unmatched. The CDR3 sequence is 15 residues long. Germline V gene lookup returns CDR1 SEHNR and CDR2 FQNEAQ (reference sequence). The chain's CDR3 is CASSTLAGEFYEQYF. CDR3 DNA: TGTGCCAGCAGCACACTAGCGGGAGAGTTCTACGAGCAGTACTTC.

This clonotype appeared many times. The gene calls are TRBV10-3 and TRBJ2-5; 8 bases align to TRBD1. V shed 9 bases and J 1 base; nucleotides not matched to a gene: 4. Germline-derived CDR1 and CDR2 are ENHRY and SYGVKD. The CDR3 length is 13 residues. In DNA, the CDR3 is TGTGCCATGGGACAGGCTGTCCAAGAGACCCAGTACTTC. This sequence encodes CAMGQAVQETQYF.

Comment on this clonotype: One end of the junction varies from germline; a read error may be responsible. This chain uses TRBV20-1 with TRBJ1-4; the D gene is possibly TRBD1 (5 bases). The germline gives CDR1 DFQATT, CDR2 SNEGSKA (reference sequence). This CDR3 has 13 amino acids. The CDR3 sequence: CSAVQGRDEKLYF. The CDR3 nucleotides read TGCAGTGCCGTTCAGGGACGGGATGAAAAACTGTATTTT.

This clonotype was observed many times. The junction and the germline gene differ at one end; a read error may be behind it. The chain recombines TRBV7-9 with TRBJ1-1; D is undetermined. The length of the CDR3 is 13 residues. From germline, CDR1 is SEHNR and CDR2 FQNEAQ (reference sequence). CDR3 coding DNA: TGTGCCAGCAGCTTAATAGGGAACGCTGAAGCTTTCTTT. It codes for CASSLIGNAEAFF. Supplemented by reference TRBV7-9 and TRBJ1-1, the full variable domain reads DTGVSQNPRHKITKRGQNVTFRCDPISEHNRLYWYRQTLGQGPEFLTYFQNEAQLEKSRLLSDRFSAERPKGSFSTLEIQRTEQGDSAMYLCASSLIGNAEAFFGQGTRLTVV.

In the case of this clonotype: The junction differs from germline at one of its ends, possibly a read error. The J gene is TRBJ1-6, the V gene TRBV2; D possibly corresponds to TRBD1 (5 bases). Germline V lookup: CDR1 SNHLY, CDR2 FYNNEI. This CDR3 has 16 residues. The CDR3 sequence is CAISDGGRSYNSPLHF. The CDR3 DNA reads TGTGCCATCAGTGATGGGGGACGTTCCTATAATTCACCCCTCCACTTT.

V gene TRBV24-1 combines with J gene TRBJ1-5, with 11 nucleotides matching TRBD1. CDR1 is KGHDR, CDR2 SFDVKD, per germline. The length of the CDR3 is 14 residues. The V segment lost 11 bases and the J segment 4 bases; nucleotides outside the gene matches: 6. The CDR3, as DNA: TGTGCCAGCGCGGGACAGGGGGAAAATCAGCCCCAGCATTTT. Translated: CASAGQGENQPQHF.

The chain employs TRBV5-4 and TRBJ2-7, with 15 bases lining up with TRBD2. CDR1 and CDR2 from the germline V gene are SGHNT and YYREEE (reference sequence). There are 19 residues in the CDR3. V shed 4 bases and J 2 bases; nucleotides not matched to a gene: 13. CDR3 amino acids: CASSIPTGLAGGLPYEQYF. CDR3 sequence (DNA): TGTGCCAGCAGCATACCTACGGGACTAGCGGGAGGACTACCCTACGAGCAGTACTTC.

This clonotype occurred many times. The J gene is TRBJ2-5, the V gene TRBV2; 9 nucleotides match TRBD1. V was pared by 10 bases and J by 4 bases, with 1 base of the junction left unmatched. CDR1 SNHLY and CDR2 FYNNEI come from the germline V gene. There are 11 residues in the CDR3. CDR3 nucleotide sequence: TGTGCCACGGGACAGGGAGAGACCCAGTACTTC. Encoded protein: CATGQGETQYF.

For the CDR3, the DNA is TGTGCCAGCAGCTTAAGACTAGCGGCCGGGGAGCTGTTTTTT. Residues: CASSLRLAAGELFF. This chain uses TRBV7-2 with TRBJ2-2, with 9 bases fitting TRBD2. V was clipped by 2 bases and J by 6 bases; unmatched bases: 1. This CDR3 contains 14 residues. CDR1 SGHTA and CDR2 FQGNSA come from the germline V gene.

This clonotype was counted ten times or more. V and J are TRBV10-2 and TRBJ1-2; tentative D call: TRBD1 (6 bases). The V end was cut by 3 bases, the J end by 0 bases, with 8 bases between. CDR3 length equals 14 residues. Germline values: CDR1 WSHSY, CDR2 SAAADI. CDR3 sequence (DNA): TGCGCCAGCAGTGACCGGGACACTAACTATGGCTACACCTTC. This codes for CASSDRDTNYGYTF.

The table lists this clonotype with a count of one. The chain recombines TRBV10-3 with TRBJ1-4; 10 bases are shared with TRBD1. This CDR3 contains 15 residues. The junction had 7 bases not matched to a gene; V was cut back by 5 bases and J by 7 bases. The germline V gene encodes CDR1 ENHRY and CDR2 SYGVKD. The CDR3 spells CAISRTGGAGEKLFF. DNA for the CDR3: TGTGCCATCAGTCGGACAGGGGGTGCGGGTGAAAAACTGTTTTTT.